The rows below give T cell receptor beta chains drawn from one sample of a study of T cells in Graves' hyperthyroidism and ophthalmopathy. TCRdb called the multiplex PCR reads again in MiXCR, with one record for every CDR3 protein. The sample records nearly 750,000 distinct CDR3 sequences, 30% to 40% being singletons. The specimen sequenced was blood. The source of these receptors is a woman aged 40 to 50 with Graves' hyperthyroidism. CDR3s include the opening cysteine and the closing phenylalanine or tryptophan. D genes are given only for firm matches. Expanded clones are given a class, and other clones once, few, many or no size at all.

>-|TRBJ1-1|TRBV20-1|-
TGCAGTGCTAGAGCGCAGGAGGGGAACACTGAAGCTTTCTTT
CSARAQEGNTEAFF
>many|TRBJ2-5|TRBV11-2|-
TGTGCCAGCACCATGTCGCAAGAGACCCAGTACTTC
CASTMSQETQYF
>once|TRBJ2-7|TRBV29-1|-
TGCAGCGTTGGTCCCCCTTCGGCTTTAGGGCAGTACTTC
CSVGPPSALGQYF
>many|TRBJ1-1|TRBV19|-
TGTGCCAGTAGTATCATCGGGCAGAACACTGAAGCTTTCTTT
CASSIIGQNTEAFF
>-|TRBJ1-5|TRBV6-5|TRBD1
TGTGCCAGCAGAGACGGGACAGTCTATAGCAATCAGCCCCAGCATTTT
CASRDGTVYSNQPQHF
>many|TRBJ2-7|TRBV7-8|TRBD2
TGTGCCAGCAGCTTCGGTAGCGGGAGGACCTACGAGCAGTACTTC
CASSFGSGRTYEQYF
>few|TRBJ2-7|TRBV3-1|TRBD2
TGTGCCAGCAGCCAAGAGGCGGGAGGTCACGAGCAGTACTTC
CASSQEAGGHEQYF
>once|TRBJ1-1|TRBV5-1|TRBD1
TGCGCCAGCAGCTTGGACAGGGGGACTGAAGTTTTCTTT
CASSLDRGTEVFF
>-|TRBJ2-5|TRBV29-1|TRBD2
TGCAGCGTTGGGCGGGAGGGCCAAGGAACCCAGTACTTC
CSVGREGQGTQYF
>few|TRBJ1-1|TRBV19|TRBD1
TGTGCCAGCTCCCCGACAGGGATGGAGGCTTTCTTT
CASSPTGMEAFF
>many|TRBJ1-1|TRBV2|-
TGTGCCAGCATTGCGGCAACGACTGCTATTGAAGCTTTCTTT
CASIAATTAIEAFF
>many|TRBJ1-2|TRBV7-2|TRBD1
TGTGCCAGCCAGAGGACAGGGACAGGCTACACCTTC
CASQRTGTGYTF
>-|TRBJ2-2|TRBV5-1|-
TGCGCCAGCAGCGTTCGGGTAATACACACCGGGGAGCTGTTTTTT
CASSVRVIHTGELFF
>few|TRBJ1-3|TRBV10-3|-
TGTGCCATCAGTGGGTCGGTATCCCGGCGGTTTGGAAACACCATATATTTT
CAISGSVSRRFGNTIYF
>-|TRBJ2-7|TRBV4-3|TRBD1
TGCGCCAGCAGCCAAGATGACAGGGGGCTGGAGGAGCAGTACTTC
CASSQDDRGLEEQYF
>many|TRBJ1-2|TRBV5-1|TRBD1
TGCGCCAGCAGCGGGGGACAGGGAATTGGCTACACCTTC
CASSGGQGIGYTF
>many|TRBJ1-1|TRBV12-3/TRBV12-4|-
-
CASSLVGQGTFF
>-|TRBJ2-2|TRBV28|TRBD2
TGTGCCACCCACGGGGGACTAGCGACAGGAACCGGGGAGCTGTTTTTT
CATHGGLATGTGELFF
>few|TRBJ1-2|TRBV20-1|-
TGCAGTGCTAGAGGGAACCAGTACTATGGCTACACCTTC
CSARGNQYYGYTF
>-|TRBJ2-1|TRBV10-3|-
TGTGCCATCAGTGAGAGGGGGACCTACAATGAGCAGTTCTTC
CAISERGTYNEQFF
>many|TRBJ1-5|TRBV24-1|-
TGTGCCACCAGTGTTGCAGGTAATCAGCCCCAGCATTTT
CATSVAGNQPQHF
>-|TRBJ2-2|TRBV2|-
TGTGCCAGCAGTGACGAGGGGCACACCGGGGAGCTGTTTTTT
CASSDEGHTGELFF
>many|TRBJ2-7|TRBV2|-
TGTGCCAGCAGCGGAACCCGGGACTTTGGCTCCTACGAGCAGTACTTC
CASSGTRDFGSYEQYF
>-|TRBJ1-5|TRBV19|TRBD1
TGTGCCAGTAGTCCACGGACAGGGCAGTACAGTCAGCCCCAGCATTTT
CASSPRTGQYSQPQHF
>-|TRBJ2-3|TRBV10-1|TRBD1
TGCGCCAGCAGCTCAGGACAGGGACCCACAGATACGCAGTATTTT
CASSSGQGPTDTQYF
>-|TRBJ1-5|TRBV19|TRBD1
TGTGCCAGTAGCGACGGGACAGGGGTAGGCAATCAGCCCCAGCATTTT
CASSDGTGVGNQPQHF
>once|TRBJ2-7|TRBV7-2|-
TGTGCCAGCAGCTTACGGGGAGGAGGCGAGCAGCACTTC
CASSLRGGGEQHF
>many|TRBJ2-5|TRBV20-1|-
TGCAGTGCTAGAGTGGCGGAGGAGACCCAGTACTTC
CSARVAEETQYF
>few|TRBJ1-6|TRBV7-2|-
TGTGCCAGCAGCTTAAGGCAGGGCCCCTATAATTCACCCCTCCACTTT
CASSLRQGPYNSPLHF
>-|TRBJ2-7|TRBV30|TRBD1
TGTGCCTGGGACAGGGGTTACGAGCAGTACTTC
CAWDRGYEQYF
>few|TRBJ2-7|TRBV6-5|TRBD2
TGTGCCAGCAGTTACTCCTCCGGACTAGCGGGGACCGAGCAGTACTTC
CASSYSSGLAGTEQYF
>-|TRBJ2-7|TRBV12-3/TRBV12-4|-
TGTGCCAGCAGACCCACGACGGGTTCCTACGAGCAGTACTTC
CASRPTTGSYEQYF
>few|TRBJ2-5|TRBV20-1|TRBD2
TGCAGTGCTAGAAGTCTAACTAGCGGGGCAGAGACCCAGTACTTC
CSARSLTSGAETQYF
>-|TRBJ1-2|TRBV7-2|-
TGTGCCAGCAGAGCGGGGGCTGGGTATGGCTACACCTTC
CASRAGAGYGYTF
>many|TRBJ2-6|TRBV7-2|-
TGTGCCAGCAGCTGGGGCTCTGGGGCCAACGTCCTGACTTTC
CASSWGSGANVLTF
>-|TRBJ1-1|TRBV30|-
TGTGCCTGGAACCCTGGCACTGAAGCTTTCTTT
CAWNPGTEAFF
>-|TRBJ1-5|TRBV7-3|-
TGTGCCATCAGGCCGGGCGAAAATAGCAATCAGCCCCAGCATTTT
CAIRPGENSNQPQHF
>many|TRBJ2-7|TRBV20-1|-
TGCAGTGCCGCCAGCGGGCGAAGCTCCTACGAGCAGTACTTC
CSAASGRSSYEQYF
>-|TRBJ2-5|TRBV6-5|TRBD2
TGTGCCAGCAGTGAATCCTTAGCGGGAGCGGGGGAGACCCAGTACTTC
CASSESLAGAGETQYF
>-|TRBJ2-7|TRBV20-1|TRBD1
TGCAGTGCTAGAGATGGGGCAGGGGGTAAACTTTACGAGCAGTACTTC
CSARDGAGGKLYEQYF
>once|TRBJ1-4|TRBV12-3/TRBV12-4|-
TGTGCCAGCAGTCCTCGGGGGGATTGGGAAAAACTGTTTTTT
CASSPRGDWEKLFF
>many|TRBJ2-5|TRBV29-1|TRBD1
TGCAGCGGCACAACCGGGACAGAGGGAAAAACCCAGTACTTC
CSGTTGTEGKTQYF